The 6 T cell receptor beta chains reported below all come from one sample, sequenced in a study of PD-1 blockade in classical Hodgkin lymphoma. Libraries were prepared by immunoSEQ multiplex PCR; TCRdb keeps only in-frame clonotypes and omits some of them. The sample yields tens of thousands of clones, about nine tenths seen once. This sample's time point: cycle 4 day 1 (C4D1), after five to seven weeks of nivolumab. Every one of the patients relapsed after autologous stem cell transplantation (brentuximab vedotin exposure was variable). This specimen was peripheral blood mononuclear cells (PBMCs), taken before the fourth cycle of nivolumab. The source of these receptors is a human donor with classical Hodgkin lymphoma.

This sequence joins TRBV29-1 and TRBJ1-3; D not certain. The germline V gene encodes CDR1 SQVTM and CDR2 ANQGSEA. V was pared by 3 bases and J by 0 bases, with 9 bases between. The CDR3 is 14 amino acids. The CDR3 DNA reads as TGCAGCGTTGATGCCGCAGGCTCTGGAAACACCATATATTTT. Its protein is CSVDAAGSGNTIYF. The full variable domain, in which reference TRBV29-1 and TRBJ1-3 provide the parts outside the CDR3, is SAVISQKPSRDICQRGTSLTIQCQVDSQVTMMFWYRQQPGQSLTLIATANQGSEATYESGFVIDKFPISRPNLTFSTLTVSNMSPEDSSIYLCSVDAAGSGNTIYFGEGSWLTVV.

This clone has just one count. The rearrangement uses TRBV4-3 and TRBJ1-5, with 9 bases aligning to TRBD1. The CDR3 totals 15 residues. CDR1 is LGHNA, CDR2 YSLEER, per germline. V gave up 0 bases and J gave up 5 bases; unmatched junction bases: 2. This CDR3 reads CASSQDGTGHQPQHF. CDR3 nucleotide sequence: TGCGCCAGCAGCCAAGACGGGACAGGGCATCAGCCCCAGCATTTT.

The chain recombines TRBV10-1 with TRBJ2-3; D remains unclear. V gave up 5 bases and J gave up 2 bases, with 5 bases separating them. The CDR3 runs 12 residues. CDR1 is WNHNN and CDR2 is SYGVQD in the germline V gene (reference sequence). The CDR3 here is CASSQDTDTQYF. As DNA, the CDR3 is TGCGCCAGCAGTCAGGACACAGATACGCAGTATTTT.

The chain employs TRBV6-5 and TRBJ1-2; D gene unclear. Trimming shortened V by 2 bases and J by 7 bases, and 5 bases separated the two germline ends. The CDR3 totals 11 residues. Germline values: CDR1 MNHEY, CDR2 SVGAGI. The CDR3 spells CASSYQFGYTF. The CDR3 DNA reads TGTGCCAGCAGTTACCAATTTGGCTACACCTTC.

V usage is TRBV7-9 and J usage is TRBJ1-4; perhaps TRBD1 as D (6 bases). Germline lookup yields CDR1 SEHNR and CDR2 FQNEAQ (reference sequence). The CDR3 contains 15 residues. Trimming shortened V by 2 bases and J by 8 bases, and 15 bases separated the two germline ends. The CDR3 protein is CASSLRQGPAEKLFF. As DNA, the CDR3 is TGTGCCAGCAGCTTAAGGCAGGGGCCTGCGGAAAAACTGTTTTTT.

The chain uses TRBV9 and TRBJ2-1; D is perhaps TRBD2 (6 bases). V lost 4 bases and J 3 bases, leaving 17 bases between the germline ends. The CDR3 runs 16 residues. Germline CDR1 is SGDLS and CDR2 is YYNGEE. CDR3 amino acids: CASSPFSGLNYNEQFF. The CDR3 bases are TGTGCCAGCAGCCCTTTTTCGGGACTCAACTACAATGAGCAGTTCTTC. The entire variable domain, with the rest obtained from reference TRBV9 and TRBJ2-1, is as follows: DSGVTQTPKHLITATGQRVTLRCSPRSGDLSVYWYQQSLDQGLQFLIQYYNGEERAKGNILERFSAQQFPDLHSELNLSSLELGDSALYFCASSPFSGLNYNEQFFGPGTRLTVL.